This TCR beta chain was sequenced for a study of shared clonotypes between healthy human individuals. Per the germline V gene, CDR1 is SNHLY and CDR2 is FYNNEI. The CDR3 has 13 amino acids. V lost 10 bases to trimming and J lost 4 bases, with 15 bases between them. Measured with immunoSEQ multiplex PCR; TCRdb has only the in-frame clones, and not every one. The data show approximately 2.3 million clones, approximately 93% seen once. The clonotype was recovered from a man aged 18 to 29 in good health. Some clones in this sample may be carry-over from other donors' samples. The sample comprised naive CD4+ T cells from PBMCs. Subset indicated: CD45RA+ positively selected. The chain links TRBV2 to TRBJ2-3, with D hard to call. The CDR3 DNA follows: TGTGCCACCTCTCTTGACTTAGCAGATACGCAGTATTTT. Translating gives CATSLDLADTQYF.